These 7 T cell receptor beta chains were all obtained from the same sample, sequenced in a study of CD8 T cells in Susac syndrome. Reverse transcription of about 0.45 to 1 ug RNA used random hexamers. TCRdb fed the immunoSEQ multiplex PCR reads into MiXCR, producing one record per CDR3 protein. The sample contains nearly 200,000 distinct CDR3 sequences, more than 90% of which appear only once. The sample taken for sequencing was CD4+ T cells from PBMCs. The receptors come from a human donor with multiple sclerosis.

V is TRBV3-1 and J is TRBJ2-1, with TRBD2 matching 9 bases. The germline V gene has CDR1 LGHDT and CDR2 YNNKEL (reference sequence). V dropped 4 bases and J dropped 2; count of bases not matched to a gene: 3. The CDR3 has 15 amino acids. In DNA, the CDR3 is TGTGCCAGCAGCCCTAGCGGGAATACCTACAATGAGCAGTTCTTC. It yields the protein CASSPSGNTYNEQFF.

This clonotype was found once. The chain links TRBV29-1 to TRBJ2-3; no clear D. CDR3 size: 14 residues. CDR1 is SQVTM and CDR2 is ANQGSEA in the germline V gene. Trimming stripped 0 bases from V and 2 bases from J, with 9 bases between. CDR3 in DNA: TGCAGCGTTGAAGATCAATGGGACACAGATACGCAGTATTTT. Translation: CSVEDQWDTDTQYF.

The chain recombines TRBV6-1 with TRBJ1-4; 7 bases match TRBD1. This CDR3 region has 17 residues. Germline-derived CDR1 and CDR2 are MNHNS and SASEGT. V was clipped by 6 bases and J by 7 bases; unmatched bases: 17. The CDR3 nucleotides read TGTGCCAGCAGCCCGCCCGGGTACAGGGGTCGCGTTGAAAAACTGTTTTTT. The encoded protein is CASSPPGYRGRVEKLFF.

The chain employs TRBV18 and TRBJ2-1, with D perhaps given as TRBD1 or TRBD2 (5 bases each). V shed 3 bases and J shed 5 bases, with 14 bases lying between them. The CDR3 covers 15 residues. Germline V gene sequence: CDR1 KGHSH, CDR2 LQKENI. The CDR3 is CASSPGTPPHNEQFF. As DNA, the CDR3 is TGTGCCAGCTCACCCGGGACCCCACCCCACAATGAGCAGTTCTTC.

The J gene is TRBJ2-6, the V gene TRBV5-1; D uncertain. Looked up from germline, CDR1 is SGHRS and CDR2 is YFSETQ. V was shortened by 1 base and J by 0 bases, with 8 bases between the two germline ends. The CDR3 is 16 amino acids. CDR3 DNA: TGCGCCAGCAGCTTGACTCCCGGCTCTGGGGCCAACGTCCTGACTTTC. As protein: CASSLTPGSGANVLTF.

The gene calls are TRBV29-1 and TRBJ2-1, with D possibly matching TRBD2 (6 bases). Germline-derived CDR1 and CDR2 are SQVTM and ANQGSEA. V gave up 0 bases and J gave up 12 bases, with 12 bases separating them. The CDR3 is 12 amino acids. In DNA, the CDR3 is TGCAGCGTTGAAGATCCCGGGACTCGGCAGTTCTTC. As protein: CSVEDPGTRQFF.

The chain links TRBV14 to TRBJ2-7, with D tentatively TRBD2 (5 bases). The germline V gene has CDR1 SGHDN and CDR2 FVKESK. V lost 6 bases to trimming and J lost 3 bases, with 12 bases between them. The CDR3 extends over 13 amino acids. CDR3 nucleotide sequence: TGTGCCAGCAGGATCGGGATGGACTACGAGCAGTACTTC. Its protein product is CASRIGMDYEQYF.